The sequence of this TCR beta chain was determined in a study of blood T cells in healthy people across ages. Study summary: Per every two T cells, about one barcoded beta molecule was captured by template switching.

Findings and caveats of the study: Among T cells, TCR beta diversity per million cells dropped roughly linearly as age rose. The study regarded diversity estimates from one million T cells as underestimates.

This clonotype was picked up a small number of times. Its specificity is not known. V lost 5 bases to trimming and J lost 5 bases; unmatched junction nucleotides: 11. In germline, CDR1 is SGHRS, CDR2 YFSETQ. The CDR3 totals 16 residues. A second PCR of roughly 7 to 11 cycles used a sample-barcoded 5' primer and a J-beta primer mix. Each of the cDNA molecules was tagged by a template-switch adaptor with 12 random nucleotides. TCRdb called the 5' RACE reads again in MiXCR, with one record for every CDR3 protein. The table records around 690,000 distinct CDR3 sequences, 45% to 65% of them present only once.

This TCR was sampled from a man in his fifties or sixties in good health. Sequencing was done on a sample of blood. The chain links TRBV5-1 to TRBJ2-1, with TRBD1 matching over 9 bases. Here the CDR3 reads CASSTSTGGDDNEQFF. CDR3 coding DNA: TGCGCCAGCAGTACCTCTACAGGGGGCGACGACAATGAGCAGTTCTTC.